Below, one T cell receptor beta chain is given with its context. Its antigen is unknown. These data are taken from a study of cytomegalovirus exposure and HLA in healthy donors. The study's findings and limits: A further, later analysis showed that HLA-associated TCR beta chains (compared with equally common others) were more clonally expanded.

PCR used 60 Vbeta primers and 13 Jbeta primers. The repertoire was sequenced with immunoSEQ multiplex PCR; TCRdb's copy has only in-frame clones and lacks some. Of about 67,000 clones listed, 55% to 80% are singletons. The sequence was collected from a woman aged 25 to 39 in good health and CMV-seronegative. The sequencing sample was made of PBMCs.

CDR3 in amino acids: CASSYSAESGNTIYF. The CDR3 bases are TGTGCCAGCAGTTACTCGGCGGAGTCTGGAAACACCATATATTTT. The V call is TRBV6-6, the J call TRBJ1-3; D gene unclear. Germline values: CDR1 MNHNY, CDR2 SVGAGI (reference sequence). The CDR3 runs to 15 residues. V lost 0 bases and J 1 base, leaving 7 bases between the germline ends.